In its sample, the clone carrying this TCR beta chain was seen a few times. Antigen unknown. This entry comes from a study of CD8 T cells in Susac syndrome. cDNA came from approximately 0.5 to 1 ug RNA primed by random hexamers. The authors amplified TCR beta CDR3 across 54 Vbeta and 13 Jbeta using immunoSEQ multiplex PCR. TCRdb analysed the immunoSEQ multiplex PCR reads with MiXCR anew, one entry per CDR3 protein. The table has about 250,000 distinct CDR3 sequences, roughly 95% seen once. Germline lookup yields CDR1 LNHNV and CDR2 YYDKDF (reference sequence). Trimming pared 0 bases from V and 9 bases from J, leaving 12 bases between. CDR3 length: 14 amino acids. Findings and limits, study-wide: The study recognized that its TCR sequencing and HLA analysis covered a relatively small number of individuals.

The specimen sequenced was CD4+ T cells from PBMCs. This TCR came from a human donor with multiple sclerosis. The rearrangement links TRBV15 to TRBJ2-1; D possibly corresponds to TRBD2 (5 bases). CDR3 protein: CATSRDRRLGEQFF. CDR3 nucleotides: TGTGCCACCAGCAGAGATCGGAGGTTAGGTGAGCAGTTCTTC. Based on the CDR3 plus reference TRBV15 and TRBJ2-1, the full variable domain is DAMVIQNPRYQVTQFGKPVTLSCSQTLNHNVMYWYQQKSSQAPKLLFHYYDKDFNNEADTPDNFQSRRPNTSFCFLDIRSPGLGDTAMYLCATSRDRRLGEQFFGPGTRLTVL.